The source of this TCR beta chain is a study of T-cell reconstitution after alpha-beta-depleted transplantation in children. The TCRbeta library incorporated unique molecular identifiers. TCRdb fed the PCR reads into MiXCR, producing one record per CDR3 protein. The sample lists some 300,000 distinct CDR3 sequences, approximately 10% occurring once. The CDR3 is 13 amino acids. The V and J ends lost 2 bases and 10 bases, in that order; junction bases with no gene match: 5. The germline gives CDR1 MNHEY, CDR2 SMNVEV (reference sequence). At least ten counts were recorded for this clonotype. This chain connects TRBV27 to TRBJ2-1, with TRBD2 matching over 7 bases. The receptor's source is a human donor who donated a stem cell graft to a child with acute lymphoblastic leukemia. The source material was PBMCs from the stem cell graft donor, sampled from the stem cell graft. The CDR3 bases are TGTGCCAGCAGTTTAGGGCTAGCGGACGAGCAGTTCTTC. Its translation: CASSLGLADEQFF.